These 24 T cell receptor beta chains were all obtained from the same sample, sequenced in a study of shared clonotypes between healthy human individuals. Sequenced by immunoSEQ multiplex PCR; TCRdb stores in-frame clones only, minus some. The data contain roughly 2,000,000 clones, about 94% of them singletons. Positive CCR7 selection of CD45RO-negative cells yielded the naive CD8 cells, and terminally differentiated effector memory CD45RA+ cells were excluded. The material sequenced was naive CD8+ T cells from PBMCs. The source of these receptors is a man between 18 and 35 years old in good health. Some clones in this sample may be carry-over from other donors' samples.

The chain combines TRBV9 with TRBJ1-2; D is unclear. Germline CDR1 and CDR2: SGDLS and YYNGEE. The CDR3 length is 15 residues. Trimming took 1 base from V and 5 from J, leaving 15 bases between them. CDR3 in amino acids: CASSVTPDKAYGYTF. The CDR3 DNA sequence: TGTGCCAGCAGCGTAACCCCCGACAAAGCGTATGGCTACACCTTC. The full variable domain, with the rest looked up from reference TRBV9 and TRBJ1-2, is DSGVTQTPKHLITATGQRVTLRCSPRSGDLSVYWYQQSLDQGLQFLIQYYNGEERAKGNILERFSAQQFPDLHSELNLSSLELGDSALYFCASSVTPDKAYGYTFGSGTRLTVV.

The gene calls are TRBV9 and TRBJ2-3; 10 bases are shared with TRBD2. Germline loops: CDR1 SGDLS, CDR2 YYNGEE. This CDR3 is 16 amino acids long. Trimming at V came to 4 bases and at J to 6 bases, leaving 11 bases not matched to a gene. The CDR3 nucleotides are TGTGCCAGCAGCCCCCAAGCGGGAGGGCCATTTGATACGCAGTATTTT. Protein: CASSPQAGGPFDTQYF.

V usage is TRBV27 and J usage is TRBJ2-2, with 13 bases fitting TRBD2. With V trimmed by 6 bases and J by 4 bases, 14 bases remained unmatched. Germline values: CDR1 MNHEY, CDR2 SMNVEV (reference sequence). This CDR3 contains 19 residues. The CDR3 DNA is TGTGCCAGCAGCCCCGGACCCTTTACTAGCGGGGGGGGCACCGGGGAGCTGTTTTTT. Translated, it gives CASSPGPFTSGGGTGELFF.

This rearrangement joins TRBV4-1 to TRBJ2-3; 11 bases are a match to TRBD2. CDR1 MGHRA and CDR2 YSYEKL come from the germline V gene. This CDR3 is built from 18 residues. Trimming at V came to 0 bases and at J to 8 bases, leaving 13 bases not matched to a gene. CDR3 in amino acids: CASSQDLATSGRGGTQYF. The CDR3 DNA reads as TGCGCCAGCAGCCAAGATCTTGCTACTAGCGGGAGAGGGGGTACGCAGTATTTT.

The CDR3, as DNA: TGTGCCAGCAGCGTAGTTTCGGGCGGGAGTGTCACAGATACGCAGTATTTT. It specifies CASSVVSGGSVTDTQYF. The chain has TRBV7-2 and TRBJ2-3; TRBD2 agrees at 7 bases. Germline V lookup: CDR1 SGHTA, CDR2 FQGNSA. This CDR3 has 17 residues. V gave up 5 bases and J gave up 2 bases; unmatched junction bases: 13.

The V and J genes are TRBV10-3 and TRBJ1-1; D gene ambiguous. Germline V gives CDR1 ENHRY, CDR2 SYGVKD. V was cut by 3 bases and J by 5 bases, with 10 bases left in between. The CDR3 is 13 amino acids. The CDR3 loop reads CAISDLGRTEAFF. CDR3 in DNA: TGTGCCATCAGTGATCTGGGTAGGACTGAAGCTTTCTTT.

The chain recombines TRBV29-1 with TRBJ2-7; 8 bases are shared with TRBD1. Unmatched junction bases numbered 10, after V lost 5 bases and J lost 1 base. Germline CDR1 and CDR2: SQVTM and ANQGSEA. This CDR3 comprises 15 residues. The DNA for the CDR3 is TGCAGCGTTTTACACCCAGGGGGCCAGTCCTACGAGCAGTACTTC. This gives the protein CSVLHPGGQSYEQYF.

The DNA for the CDR3 is TGTGCCAGCAGCTTTTTGGGCCTCTACGAGCAGTACTTC. Encoded protein: CASSFLGLYEQYF. V usage is TRBV11-2 and J usage is TRBJ2-7; no clear D gene. From germline, CDR1 is SGHAT and CDR2 FQNNGV. V was shortened by 3 bases and J by 3 bases, with 9 bases between the two germline ends. CDR3 size: 13 residues.

This clone appeared a single time. This chain uses TRBV27 with TRBJ2-7, with 14 bases aligning to TRBD2. Germline V gene sequence: CDR1 MNHEY, CDR2 SMNVEV (reference sequence). This CDR3 spans 18 amino acids. Losses at the gene ends were 3 bases for V and 2 bases for J; bases not matched to a gene: 9. The CDR3, as DNA: TGTGCCAGCAGTTTGGAGGGACTAGCGGGAGCTGGCGCCTACGAGCAGTACTTC. Residues: CASSLEGLAGAGAYEQYF.

The rearrangement uses TRBV27 and TRBJ2-7; D uncertain. Germline V lookup: CDR1 MNHEY, CDR2 SMNVEV (reference sequence). Trimming took off 4 bases at V and 1 base at J, with 11 bases between the two ends. CDR3 size: 14 residues. Written as DNA, the CDR3 is TGTGCCAGCAGTTACGGTCGGACGTCCTACGAGCAGTACTTC. It yields the protein CASSYGRTSYEQYF.

The chain carries TRBV4-1 and TRBJ2-2, with 9 bases that match TRBD1. V dropped 7 bases and J dropped 1; count of bases not matched to a gene: 7. The CDR3 totals 16 residues. The germline CDR1 and CDR2 sequences are MGHRA and YSYEKL. The CDR3 region has the DNA TGCGCCAGCACTCCCCGGGACAGGGAGAACACCGGGGAGCTGTTTTTT. It translates to CASTPRDRENTGELFF.

The chain combines TRBV19 with TRBJ2-7; possible D gene TRBD2, 6 bases. Germline CDR1 is LNHDA and CDR2 is SQIVND (reference sequence). This CDR3 is built from 13 residues. The V gene lost 7 bases and the J gene lost 3 bases, with 13 bases spanning the gap. The CDR3 nucleotides are TGTGCCAGTACCCCCGGGACTCGCTACGAGCAGTACTTC. Its protein product is CASTPGTRYEQYF.

The chain employs TRBV7-2 and TRBJ1-2, with D perhaps TRBD1 (5 bases). Trimming stripped 5 bases from V and 8 bases from J, with 18 bases between. The CDR3 contains 14 residues. Germline lookup yields CDR1 SGHTA and CDR2 FQGNSA. CDR3 sequence: CASSRRDGREGYTF. The DNA for the CDR3 is TGTGCCAGCAGCCGAAGGGACGGCCGAGAGGGCTACACCTTC.

This clone was recorded only once. Other DNA sequences in this sample translate to the same CDR3. This chain links TRBV7-9 with TRBJ1-1, with D hard to call. Trimming stripped 2 bases from V and 5 bases from J, with 9 bases between. This CDR3 comprises 13 residues. Germline V gives CDR1 SEHNR, CDR2 FQNEAQ (reference sequence). The CDR3 bases are TGTGCCAGCAGCTTATTTCTGGGGACTGAAGCTTTCTTT. Residues: CASSLFLGTEAFF.

A word on this clone: The sample has other DNA sequences that encode this CDR3 too. The rearrangement uses TRBV27 and TRBJ2-7, with D perhaps being TRBD1 or TRBD2 (5 bases each). Germline-derived CDR1 and CDR2 are MNHEY and SMNVEV (reference sequence). Trimming left V 6 bases short and J 2 bases short, with 11 bases between. This CDR3 region has 13 residues. Written as DNA, the CDR3 is TGTGCCAGCAGCTTGGGGGTGACCTACGAGCAGTACTTC. Its protein product is CASSLGVTYEQYF.

The genes are TRBV27 and TRBJ2-7; possible D gene TRBD2, 5 bases. Germline V CDR1 and CDR2: MNHEY, SMNVEV (reference sequence). V shed 7 bases and J shed 0 bases, with 13 bases lying between them. This CDR3 is built from 14 residues. The CDR3: CASTPLAGSYEQYF. CDR3 coding DNA: TGTGCCAGCACGCCCCTGGCGGGCTCCTACGAGCAGTACTTC.

The V call is TRBV7-9, the J call TRBJ1-5; D is ambiguous. CDR1 is SEHNR and CDR2 is FQNEAQ in the germline V gene (reference sequence). This CDR3 has 14 amino acids. V was shortened by 1 base and J by 5 bases, with 9 bases between the two germline ends. The CDR3 bases are TGTGCCAGCAGCTTAGAGCCTGGGGATCAGCCCCAGCATTTT. Protein: CASSLEPGDQPQHF.

The chain couples TRBV4-3 to TRBJ2-7; 14 nucleotides agree with TRBD2. Trimming at V came to 3 bases and at J to 2 bases, leaving 6 bases not matched to a gene. This CDR3 region has 17 residues. Germline CDR1 reads LGHNA; CDR2 reads YSLEER. DNA for the CDR3: TGCGCCAGCAGCCAGGGACTAGCGGGAGAGGGGACCTACGAGCAGTACTTC. The encoded protein is CASSQGLAGEGTYEQYF.

The chain links TRBV27 to TRBJ1-2; D is uncertain. Looked up from germline, CDR1 is MNHEY and CDR2 is SMNVEV (reference sequence). The V gene lost 6 bases and the J gene lost 8 bases, with 13 bases spanning the gap. This CDR3 is built from 12 residues. CDR3 residues: CASRGTRAGYTF. The CDR3 DNA reads TGTGCCAGCAGGGGCACCCGGGCGGGCTACACCTTC.

This clone was detected only a few times. V is TRBV6-1 and J is TRBJ2-7, with D perhaps assigned TRBD1 or TRBD2 (6 bases each). V lost 6 bases and J lost 6, with 15 bases in between. This CDR3 region has 13 residues. CDR1 and CDR2 from the germline V gene are MNHNS and SASEGT. The CDR3 DNA sequence: TGTGCCAGCAGGGCACAGGGAGGTCCCGAGCAGTACTTC. This encodes CASRAQGGPEQYF.

The V and J genes are TRBV9 and TRBJ1-4; a possible D gene is TRBD1 (5 bases). The V and J ends lost 1 base and 5 bases respectively, with 15 bases between them. The CDR3 spans 16 residues. Germline V CDR1 and CDR2: SGDLS, YYNGEE. CDR3 residues: CASSVHPPGENEKLFF. As DNA, the CDR3 is TGTGCCAGCAGCGTACATCCCCCGGGGGAAAATGAAAAACTGTTTTTT.

This rearrangement joins TRBV6-1 to TRBJ2-7; 7 bases line up with TRBD1. The ends lost 2 bases at V and 3 bases at J; junction bases unmatched: 7. CDR3 length equals 15 residues. Germline loops: CDR1 MNHNS, CDR2 SASEGT. The CDR3 region has the DNA TGTGCCAGCAGTGAACGGACAGGACGGGGCTACGAGCAGTACTTC. Protein product: CASSERTGRGYEQYF.

Comment on this clone: Other DNA sequences in the sample encode the same CDR3. CDR3 amino acids: CASSVAGKGTEAFF. CDR3 sequence (DNA): TGTGCCAGCAGCGTAGCGGGGAAGGGGACTGAAGCTTTCTTT. The rearrangement joins TRBV9 to TRBJ1-1, with D possibly being TRBD1 (5 bases). Germline CDR1 and CDR2: SGDLS and YYNGEE. The ends were cut back, 0 bases at V and 5 bases at J, with 11 bases in the middle. This CDR3 comprises 14 residues.

This chain joins TRBV6-1 and TRBJ2-5; D remains ambiguous. Trimming cost V 0 bases and J 7 bases, with 18 bases left between them. The CDR3 is made up of 16 amino acids. CDR1 and CDR2 from the germline V gene are MNHNS and SASEGT. CDR3 protein: CASSEASRGYSGTQYF. CDR3 bases: TGTGCCAGCAGTGAAGCTAGTCGCGGATACTCAGGGACCCAGTACTTC.